This section outlines one TCR beta chain sequence together with its context. This sample was taken from a study of T cell changes during pregnancy in multiple sclerosis. The V gene lost 3 bases and the J gene lost 5 bases, with 16 bases spanning the gap. The CDR3 is made up of 15 amino acids. The germline CDR1 and CDR2 sequences are LNHNV and YYDKDF (reference sequence). Sequencing used immunoSEQ multiplex PCR; TCRdb keeps in-frame clones, though not all of them. Of about 89,000 clones listed, roughly 93% are singletons. This TCR was recovered from a female donor with multiple sclerosis, enrolled in a pregnancy study. The chain joins TRBV15 to TRBJ1-2, with a weak D call TRBD1 (5 bases). This material consisted of peripheral blood, taken in the third trimester of pregnancy. CDR3 sequence (DNA): TGTGCCACCAGCAGCCCTGAGGAGGGGCCGTATGGCTACACCTTC. Encoded protein: CATSSPEEGPYGYTF.